This entry describes one T cell receptor beta chain. Its antigen remains unidentified. These data come from a study of T cell responses to AZD1222 COVID-19 vaccine. Whole-study findings and limits: After two AZD1222 doses, spike-specific TCR breadth and depth rose versus day 0. No day 14 peak samples; only post-peak repertoires were characterized. Seropositivity was recorded at baseline in only six AZD1222 recipients.

The assay was immunoSEQ multiplex PCR, and TCRdb's table has in-frame clones only and misses some. The sample carries fewer than 150,000 clones, 85% to 95% recorded once. CDR3 length: 15 amino acids. Trimming removed 5 bases from V and 1 base from J; junction bases left unmatched: 7. Germline assignment: CDR1 SGHVS and CDR2 FQNEAQ. The source is an adult in good health. Sequenced here: peripheral blood, sampled on day 0 of AZD1222 vaccination. This chain links TRBV7-8 with TRBJ1-1; TRBD1 agrees at 7 bases. The CDR3 nucleotides are TGTGCCAGCAGCCTCAGGGGGTTGGGGAACACTGAAGCTTTCTTT. This codes for CASSLRGLGNTEAFF.